This T cell receptor (beta chain) was profiled in a study of cytomegalovirus exposure and HLA in healthy donors. Trimming at V came to 4 bases and at J to 6 bases, leaving 8 bases not matched to a gene. The germline CDR1 and CDR2 sequences are SGHRS and YFSETQ. This CDR3 comprises 14 residues. 60 Vbeta and 13 Jbeta primers were used in PCR. Assay: immunoSEQ multiplex PCR; the TCRdb copy retains only in-frame clones and omits some. Here the sample spans about 190,000 clones, about 70% being singletons. The sample consisted of PBMCs. The chain has TRBV5-1 and TRBJ2-7; 9 bases are a match to TRBD2. The clonotype was recovered from a woman aged 25 to 39 in good health and CMV-seronegative. CDR3 in DNA: TGCGCCAGCAGCAATAGCGGGGGTGGGGCCGAGCAGTACTTC. It yields the protein CASSNSGGGAEQYF.